Listed below are T cell receptor beta chains from one sample, sequenced in a study of vaccination and CD4 T cells after COVID-19. These receptors are not linked to any known antigen. Each CDR3 protein gets one entry after TCRdb re-called the PCR reads with MiXCR. The sample yields 15,000 to 19,000 distinct CDR3 sequences, around 40% seen once. The sequencing sample was made of cultured CD4+ T cells from blood. These receptors all come from a human donor with COVID-19. Each CDR3 is given with its conserved first and last residue. A D gene is named only where the DNA matches it firmly.

cdr3_length	d_call	v_call	cdr3_aa
16	TRBD2	TRBV12-3/TRBV12-4	CASSDERGGSYNEQFF
15	TRBD2	TRBV7-3	CASSLTSGGRDEQFF
14	.	TRBV6-2/TRBV6-3	CASSPDASNQPQHF
15	TRBD1	TRBV5-1	CASSLVGGQDYGYTF
12	.	TRBV19	CASSIPLRPQHF
18	TRBD1	TRBV7-6	CASSPTTPGGITKNIQYF
16	.	TRBV18	CASSPPPGAGAYEQYF
14	.	TRBV18	CASSPEGRGDTQYF
11	.	TRBV6-1	CASPRLGEQFF
12	TRBD1	TRBV28	CASSLGQGTAFF
11	.	TRBV2	CASSPEGRYTF